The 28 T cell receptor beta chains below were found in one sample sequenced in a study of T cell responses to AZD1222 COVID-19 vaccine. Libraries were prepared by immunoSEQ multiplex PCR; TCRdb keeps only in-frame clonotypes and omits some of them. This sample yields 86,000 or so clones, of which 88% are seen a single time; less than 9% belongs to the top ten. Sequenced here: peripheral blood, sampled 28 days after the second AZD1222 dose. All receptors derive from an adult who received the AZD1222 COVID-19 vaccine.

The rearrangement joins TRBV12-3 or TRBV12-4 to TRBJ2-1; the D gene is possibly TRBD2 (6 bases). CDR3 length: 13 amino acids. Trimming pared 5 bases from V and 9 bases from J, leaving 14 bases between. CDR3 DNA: TGTGCCAGCAGTACCTACCTGGGAGGTGAGCAGTTCTTC. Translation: CASSTYLGGEQFF.

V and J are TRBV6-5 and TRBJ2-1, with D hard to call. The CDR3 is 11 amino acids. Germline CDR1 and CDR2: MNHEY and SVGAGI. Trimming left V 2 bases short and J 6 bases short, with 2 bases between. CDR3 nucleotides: TGTGCCAGCAGTTACCTCAATGAGCAGTTCTTC. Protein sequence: CASSYLNEQFF.

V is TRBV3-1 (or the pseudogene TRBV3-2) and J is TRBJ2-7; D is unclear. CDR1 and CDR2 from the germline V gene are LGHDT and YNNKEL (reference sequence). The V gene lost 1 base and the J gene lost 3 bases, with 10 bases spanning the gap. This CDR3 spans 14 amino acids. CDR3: CASSQGSWGYEQYF. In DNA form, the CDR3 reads TGTGCCAGCAGCCAAGGATCCTGGGGCTACGAGCAGTACTTC.

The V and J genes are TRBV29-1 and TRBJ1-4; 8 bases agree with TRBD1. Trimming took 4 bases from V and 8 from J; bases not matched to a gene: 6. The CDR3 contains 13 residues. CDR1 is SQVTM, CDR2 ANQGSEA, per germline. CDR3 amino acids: CSVVGQGQEKLFF. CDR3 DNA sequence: TGCAGCGTTGTTGGACAGGGTCAGGAAAAACTGTTTTTT.

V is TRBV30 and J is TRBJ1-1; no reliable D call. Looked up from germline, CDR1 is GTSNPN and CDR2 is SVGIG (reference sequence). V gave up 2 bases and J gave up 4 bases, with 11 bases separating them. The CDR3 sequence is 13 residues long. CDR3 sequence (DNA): TGTGCCTGGAGTCGGAGAGCACGCACTGAAGCTTTCTTT. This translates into CAWSRRARTEAFF.

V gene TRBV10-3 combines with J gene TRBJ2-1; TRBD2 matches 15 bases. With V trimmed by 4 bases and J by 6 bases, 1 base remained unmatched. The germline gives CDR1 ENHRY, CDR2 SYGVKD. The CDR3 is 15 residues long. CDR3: CAISVGLAGGNEQFF. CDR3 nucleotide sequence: TGTGCCATCAGTGTGGGACTAGCGGGAGGCAATGAGCAGTTCTTC.

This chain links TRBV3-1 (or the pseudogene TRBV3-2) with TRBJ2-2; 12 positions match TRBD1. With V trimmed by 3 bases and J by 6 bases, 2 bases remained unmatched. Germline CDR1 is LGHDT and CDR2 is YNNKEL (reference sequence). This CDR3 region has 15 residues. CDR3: CASSHRDRGPGELFF. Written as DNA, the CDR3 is TGTGCCAGCAGCCACCGGGACAGGGGGCCCGGGGAGCTGTTTTTT.

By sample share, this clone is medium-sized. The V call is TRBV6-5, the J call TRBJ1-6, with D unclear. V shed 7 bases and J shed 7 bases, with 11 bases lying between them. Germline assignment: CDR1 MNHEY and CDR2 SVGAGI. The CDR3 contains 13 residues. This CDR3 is CASNGPENSPLHF. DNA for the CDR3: TGTGCCAGCAATGGACCGGAAAATTCACCCCTCCACTTT.

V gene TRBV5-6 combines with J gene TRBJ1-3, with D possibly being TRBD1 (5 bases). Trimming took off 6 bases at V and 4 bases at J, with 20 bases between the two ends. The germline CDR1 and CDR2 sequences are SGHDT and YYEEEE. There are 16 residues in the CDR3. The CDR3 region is CASTPGGGRLGNTIYF. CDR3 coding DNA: TGTGCCAGCACGCCCGGGGGGGGACGCCTGGGAAACACCATATATTTT.

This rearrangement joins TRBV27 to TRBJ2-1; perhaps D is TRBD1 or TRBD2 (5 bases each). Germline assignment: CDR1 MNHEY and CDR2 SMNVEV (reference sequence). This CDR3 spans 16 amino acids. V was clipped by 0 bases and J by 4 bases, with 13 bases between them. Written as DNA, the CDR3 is TGTGCCAGCAGTTTATCAGGGACGGCGAAGTACAATGAGCAGTTCTTC. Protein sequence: CASSLSGTAKYNEQFF.

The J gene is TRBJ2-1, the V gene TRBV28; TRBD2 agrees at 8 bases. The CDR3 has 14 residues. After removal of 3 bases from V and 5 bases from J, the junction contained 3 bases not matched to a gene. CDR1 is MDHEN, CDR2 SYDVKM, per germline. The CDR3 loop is CASSLAGGNNEQFF. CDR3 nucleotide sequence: TGTGCCAGCAGTTTGGCGGGAGGTAACAATGAGCAGTTCTTC.

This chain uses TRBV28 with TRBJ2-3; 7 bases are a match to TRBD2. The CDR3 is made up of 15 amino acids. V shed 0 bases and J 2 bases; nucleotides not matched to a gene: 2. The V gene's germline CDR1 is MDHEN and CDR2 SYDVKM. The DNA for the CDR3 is TGTGCCAGCAGTTTATGGGGAGGGGACACAGATACGCAGTATTTT. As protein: CASSLWGGDTDTQYF.

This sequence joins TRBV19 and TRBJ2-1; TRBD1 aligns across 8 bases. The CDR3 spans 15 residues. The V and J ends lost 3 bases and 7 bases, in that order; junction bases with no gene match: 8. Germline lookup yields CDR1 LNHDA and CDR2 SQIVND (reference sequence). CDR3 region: CASSIRTGIKNEQFF. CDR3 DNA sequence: TGTGCCAGTAGTATTCGGACAGGGATCAAGAATGAGCAGTTCTTC.

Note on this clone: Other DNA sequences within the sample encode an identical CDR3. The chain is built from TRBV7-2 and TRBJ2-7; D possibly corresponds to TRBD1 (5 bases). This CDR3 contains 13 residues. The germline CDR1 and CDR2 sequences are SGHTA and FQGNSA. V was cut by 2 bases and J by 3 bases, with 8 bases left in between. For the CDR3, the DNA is TGTGCCAGCAGCTTAAGGGGCCTCTACGAGCAGTACTTC. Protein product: CASSLRGLYEQYF.

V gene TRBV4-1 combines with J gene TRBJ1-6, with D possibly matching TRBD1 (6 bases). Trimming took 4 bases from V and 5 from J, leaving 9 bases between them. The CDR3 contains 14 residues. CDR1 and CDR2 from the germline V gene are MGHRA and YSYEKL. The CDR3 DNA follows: TGCGCCAGCAGCCTTGGGACAAATAATTCACCCCTCCACTTT. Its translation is CASSLGTNNSPLHF.

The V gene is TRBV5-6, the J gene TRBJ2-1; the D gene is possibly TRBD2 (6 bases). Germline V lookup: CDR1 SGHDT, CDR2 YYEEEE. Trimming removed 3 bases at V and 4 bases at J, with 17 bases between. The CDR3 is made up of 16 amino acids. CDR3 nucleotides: TGTGCCAGCAGCTGGGAGGCGGCTTCGTTTTACAATGAGCAGTTCTTC. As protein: CASSWEAASFYNEQFF.

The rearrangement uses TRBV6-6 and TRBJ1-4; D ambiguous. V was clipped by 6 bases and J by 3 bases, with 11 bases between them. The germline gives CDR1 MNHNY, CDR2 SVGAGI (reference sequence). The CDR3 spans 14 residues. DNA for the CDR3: TGTGCCAGCAGCGGTAGCCGGGCTAATGAAAAACTGTTTTTT. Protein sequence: CASSGSRANEKLFF.

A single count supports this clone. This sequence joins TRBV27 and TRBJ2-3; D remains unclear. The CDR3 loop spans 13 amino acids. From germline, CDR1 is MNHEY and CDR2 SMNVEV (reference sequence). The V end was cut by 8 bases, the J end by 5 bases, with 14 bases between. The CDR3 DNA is TGTGCCAGCTGGGTGTTTGGGAAAGATACGCAGTATTTT. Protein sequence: CASWVFGKDTQYF.

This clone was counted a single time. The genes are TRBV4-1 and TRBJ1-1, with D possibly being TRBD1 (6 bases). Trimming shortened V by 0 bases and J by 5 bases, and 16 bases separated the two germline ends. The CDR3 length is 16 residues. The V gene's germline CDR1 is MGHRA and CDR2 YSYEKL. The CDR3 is CASSQEEGGQGTEAFF. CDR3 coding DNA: TGCGCCAGCAGCCAAGAAGAGGGGGGGCAGGGAACTGAAGCTTTCTTT.

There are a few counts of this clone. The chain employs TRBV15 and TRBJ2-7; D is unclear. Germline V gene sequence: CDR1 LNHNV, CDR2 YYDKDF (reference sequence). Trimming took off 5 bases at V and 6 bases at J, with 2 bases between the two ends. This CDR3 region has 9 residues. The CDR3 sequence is CATSGEQYF. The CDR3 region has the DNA TGTGCCACCAGCGGCGAGCAGTACTTC.

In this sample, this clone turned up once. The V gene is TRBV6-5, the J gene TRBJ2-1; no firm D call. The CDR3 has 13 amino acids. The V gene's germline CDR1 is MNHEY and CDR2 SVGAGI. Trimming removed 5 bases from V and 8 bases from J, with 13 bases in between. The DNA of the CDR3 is TGTGCCAGCAGTACCGACCCTAGTGATGAGCAGTTCTTC. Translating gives CASSTDPSDEQFF.

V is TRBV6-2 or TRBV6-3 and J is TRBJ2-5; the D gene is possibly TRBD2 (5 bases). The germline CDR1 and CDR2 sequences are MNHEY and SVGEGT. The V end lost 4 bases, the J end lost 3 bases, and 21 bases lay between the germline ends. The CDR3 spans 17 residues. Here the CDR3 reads CASSSTTSSYREETQYF. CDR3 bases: TGTGCCAGCAGTTCGACTACCTCCTCCTATAGGGAAGAGACCCAGTACTTC.

CDR3 in DNA: TGTGCCTGGAGGCCTGGAGTCAATCAGCCCCAGCATTTT. This encodes CAWRPGVNQPQHF. The rearrangement joins TRBV30 to TRBJ1-5, with D unclear. The CDR3 spans 13 residues. Trimming pared 3 bases from V and 3 bases from J, leaving 9 bases between. Germline values: CDR1 GTSNPN, CDR2 SVGIG (reference sequence). The complete variable domain, with remaining parts taken from reference TRBV30 and TRBJ1-5, reads SQTIHQWPATLVQPVGSPLSLECTVEGTSNPNLYWYRQAAGRGLQLLFYSVGIGQISSEVPQNLSASRPQDRQFILSSKKLLLSDSGFYLCAWRPGVNQPQHFGDGTRLSIL.

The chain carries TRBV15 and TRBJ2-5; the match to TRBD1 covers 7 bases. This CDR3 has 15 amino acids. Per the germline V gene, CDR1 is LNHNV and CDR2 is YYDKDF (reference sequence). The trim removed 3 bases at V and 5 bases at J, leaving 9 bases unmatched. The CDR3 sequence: CATSRDTGATETQYF. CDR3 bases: TGTGCCACCAGCAGGGACACAGGGGCTACGGAGACCCAGTACTTC.

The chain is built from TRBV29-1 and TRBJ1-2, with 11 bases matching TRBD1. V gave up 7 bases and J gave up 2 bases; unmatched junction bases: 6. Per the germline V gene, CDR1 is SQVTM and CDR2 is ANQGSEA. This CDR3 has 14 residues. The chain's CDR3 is CSAVGQGVNYGYTF. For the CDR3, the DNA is TGCAGCGCCGTGGGACAGGGGGTGAACTATGGCTACACCTTC.

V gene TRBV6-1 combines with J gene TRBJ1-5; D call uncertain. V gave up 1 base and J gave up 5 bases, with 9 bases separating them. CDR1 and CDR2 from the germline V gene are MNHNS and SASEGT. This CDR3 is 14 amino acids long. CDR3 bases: TGTGCCAGCAGTGAAGGGACCGCCTATCAGCCCCAGCATTTT. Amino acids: CASSEGTAYQPQHF.

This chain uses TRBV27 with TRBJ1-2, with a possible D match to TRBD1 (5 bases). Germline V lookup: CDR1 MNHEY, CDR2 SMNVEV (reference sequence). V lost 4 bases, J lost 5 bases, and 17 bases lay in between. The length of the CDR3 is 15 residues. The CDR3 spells CASSSLIREDYGYTF. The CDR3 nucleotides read TGTGCCAGCAGTTCCCTGATCAGGGAAGATTATGGCTACACCTTC.

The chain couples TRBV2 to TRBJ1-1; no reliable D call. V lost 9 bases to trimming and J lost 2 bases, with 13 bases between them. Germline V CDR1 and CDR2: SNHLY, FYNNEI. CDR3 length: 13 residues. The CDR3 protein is CARQGHINTEAFF. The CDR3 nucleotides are TGTGCCAGACAAGGCCACATCAACACTGAAGCTTTCTTT.